This TCR beta chain is drawn from a study of blood T cells in healthy people across ages. This CDR3 contains 14 residues. Germline values: CDR1 MDHEN, CDR2 SYDVKM. V shed 2 bases and J shed 8 bases, with 15 bases lying between them. This clonotype was seen a handful of times. Its antigen is still unknown. A second 7 to 11 cycle PCR used barcoded and J-beta primers. Each CDR3 protein is one row after TCRdb ran MiXCR on the 5' RACE reads. This table has about 900,000 distinct CDR3 sequences, roughly 50% appearing once. General study points: Unsorted PBMC material precluded a definitive naive versus antigen-experienced comparison. Diversity was higher, and naive CD4+ cells more numerous, in long-lived donors than in aged donors.

The sequenced material came from blood. The rearrangement uses TRBV28 and TRBJ1-2; possible D gene TRBD1, 5 bases. The sequence derives from a man younger than 45 in good health. CDR3 DNA: TGTGCCAGCAGTTTAGGGGGGAGTTCTCGGGGCTACACCTTC. Translation gives CASSLGGSSRGYTF.